The 28 T cell receptor beta chains listed next were all sequenced from one sample in a study of blood T cell repertoires in COVID-19. The protocol was immunoSEQ multiplex PCR, while the TCRdb copy is restricted to in-frame clones and leaves out a portion. Seen here are 130,000 or so clones, around three quarters observed once, and the top ten hold approximately 16%. What was sequenced was peripheral blood. The source of these receptors is a man in his sixties with active or convalescent COVID-19.

This chain connects TRBV29-1 to TRBJ2-1; the match to TRBD2 covers 8 bases. The CDR3 covers 15 residues. The V segment lost 4 bases and the J segment 6 bases; nucleotides outside the gene matches: 11. Germline assignment: CDR1 SQVTM and CDR2 ANQGSEA. As DNA, the CDR3 is TGCAGCGTTGTGGGTGGGGCGGGAGGACTCAATGAGCAGTTCTTC. Residues: CSVVGGAGGLNEQFF.

This clone was seen only once. The chain has TRBV7-9 and TRBJ2-1, with D possibly being TRBD1 (7 bases). The germline CDR1 and CDR2 sequences are SEHNR and FQNEAQ (reference sequence). V shed 5 bases and J shed 2 bases, with 19 bases lying between them. This CDR3 contains 17 residues. The CDR3 protein is CASSPSGGPDPYNEQFF. CDR3 DNA sequence: TGTGCCAGCAGCCCCTCAGGGGGGCCCGACCCCTACAATGAGCAGTTCTTC.

The CDR3 region has the DNA TGTGCCAGCAGCCAAGTCGGTAGTGAAGAGACCCAGTACTTC. This gives the protein CASSQVGSEETQYF. This chain uses TRBV4-2 with TRBJ2-5; no clear D gene. Germline assignment: CDR1 LGHNA and CDR2 YNFKEQ. V lost 1 base and J lost 3, with 9 bases in between. The length of the CDR3 is 14 residues.

This chain joins TRBV29-1 and TRBJ1-3, with a possible D match to TRBD1 (6 bases). This CDR3 has 15 amino acids. Germline CDR1 is SQVTM and CDR2 is ANQGSEA. V was pared by 0 bases and J by 1 base, with 10 bases between. CDR3 in DNA: TGCAGCGTTGAAGATCTCGGACAGTCTGGAAACACCATATATTTT. The encoded protein is CSVEDLGQSGNTIYF.

This chain uses TRBV7-9 with TRBJ2-3; 10 nucleotides align to TRBD1. The germline V gene has CDR1 SEHNR and CDR2 FQNEAQ (reference sequence). J gave up 0 bases and V 11 bases, and 5 bases lay outside the gene matches. The length of the CDR3 is 14 residues. The DNA of the CDR3 is TGTGCCGCCGACAGGGGGCAAAGCACAGATACGCAGTATTTT. It specifies CAADRGQSTDTQYF. The entire variable domain, with the rest obtained from reference TRBV7-9 and TRBJ2-3, is as follows: DTGVSQNPRHKITKRGQNVTFRCDPISEHNRLYWYRQTLGQGPEFLTYFQNEAQLEKSRLLSDRFSAERPKGSFSTLEIQRTEQGDSAMYLCAADRGQSTDTQYFGPGTRLTVL.

There are many counts of this clone. V gene TRBV4-1 combines with J gene TRBJ1-4; 9 bases agree with TRBD1. Germline CDR1 MGHRA, CDR2 YSYEKL. The trim removed 0 bases at V and 13 bases at J, leaving 18 bases unmatched. This CDR3 is built from 18 residues. The CDR3 DNA is TGCGCCAGCAGCCAAGATTCCCGTGCCGGGACAGGGTGGCGGGGACTGTTTTTT. This codes for CASSQDSRAGTGWRGLFF.

The rearrangement joins TRBV2 to TRBJ1-6, with TRBD1 matching over 12 bases. V shed 5 bases, J shed 3 bases, and the junction held 2 bases outside the gene matches. The germline CDR1 and CDR2 sequences are SNHLY and FYNNEI. The CDR3 is made up of 16 amino acids. The CDR3 loop reads CASSRDRGHYNSPLHF. The CDR3 DNA reads TGTGCCAGCAGTCGGGACAGGGGGCACTATAATTCACCCCTCCACTTT.

This chain joins TRBV13 and TRBJ2-4; 11 nucleotides line up with TRBD2. This CDR3 comprises 17 residues. The V gene end was trimmed by 3 bases and the J gene end by 0 bases; junction bases not matched to a gene: 4. Germline V gene sequence: CDR1 PRHDT, CDR2 FYEKMQ (reference sequence). CDR3 coding DNA: TGTGCCAGCAGCTTGCGGACTAGCGGGCTAGCCAAAAACATTCAGTACTTC. Protein product: CASSLRTSGLAKNIQYF.

In DNA form, the CDR3 reads TGCGCCAGCAGCCACCCCCCCAACTCCGGGGACAGGGGGAACACCGGGGAGCTGTTTTTT. It encodes CASSHPPNSGDRGNTGELFF. The chain has TRBV4-1 and TRBJ2-2; 10 nucleotides align to TRBD1. CDR1 is MGHRA and CDR2 is YSYEKL in the germline V gene. The CDR3 spans 20 residues. J was trimmed by 1 base and V by 3 bases; bases with no gene match: 14.

Many counts were recorded for this clone. The chain uses TRBV4-1 and TRBJ1-2; 7 bases line up with TRBD1. This CDR3 is 15 amino acids long. The germline gives CDR1 MGHRA, CDR2 YSYEKL. V shed 1 base, J shed 5 bases, and the junction held 7 bases outside the gene matches. The CDR3 loop reads CASSQGRGGAYGYTF. DNA for the CDR3: TGCGCCAGCAGCCAAGGACGAGGGGGCGCTTATGGCTACACCTTC.

The chain recombines TRBV23-1 with TRBJ2-1, with 7 bases fitting TRBD2. TRBV23-1 is an open reading frame, and its role is uncertain. The CDR3 is made up of 15 amino acids. The ends lost 0 bases at V and 6 bases at J; junction bases unmatched: 5. DNA of the CDR3: TGCGCCAGCAGTCAATCGCGGGGGAAGACCAATGAGCAGTTCTTC. Translated: CASSQSRGKTNEQFF.

For the CDR3, the DNA is TGTGCCAGCAGCAACTGGGACACAGGGAATCAGGGCTACACCTTC. Protein sequence: CASSNWDTGNQGYTF. This chain connects TRBV28 to TRBJ1-2; TRBD1 is a possible D gene (6 bases). The length of the CDR3 is 15 residues. Trimming took off 6 bases at V and 8 bases at J, with 22 bases between the two ends. The germline CDR1 and CDR2 sequences are MDHEN and SYDVKM.

This clone has just one count. The gene calls are TRBV19 and TRBJ1-6, with D unclear. CDR3 length: 14 amino acids. Germline assignment: CDR1 LNHDA and CDR2 SQIVND (reference sequence). The germline V and J ends were trimmed by 6 bases and 5 bases, with 11 bases remaining between them. The CDR3 reads CASRERRDNSPLHF. DNA for the CDR3: TGTGCCAGTAGGGAGAGACGGGATAATTCACCCCTCCACTTT.

The V and J genes are TRBV24-1 and TRBJ2-6; tentatively, D is TRBD2 (6 bases). From germline, CDR1 is KGHDR and CDR2 SFDVKD. The CDR3 has 15 amino acids. Trimming took off 5 bases at V and 2 bases at J, with 9 bases between the two ends. The CDR3 nucleotides read TGTGCCACCAGTGTTGGGGGGACTGGGGCCAACGTCCTGACTTTC. Translated, it gives CATSVGGTGANVLTF.

This clone was seen a handful of times. This sequence joins TRBV28 and TRBJ1-2; D is perhaps TRBD1 (6 bases). V was cut by 10 bases and J by 4 bases, with 13 bases left in between. In germline, CDR1 is MDHEN, CDR2 SYDVKM. This CDR3 is built from 12 residues. The CDR3 reads CATGHTFYGYTF. The CDR3 coding sequence is TGTGCCACGGGACATACCTTCTATGGCTACACCTTC.

The V gene is TRBV6-2 or TRBV6-3, the J gene TRBJ2-5, with 10 bases identical to TRBD1. The ends lost 5 bases at V and 5 bases at J; junction bases unmatched: 8. Per the germline V gene, CDR1 is MNHEY and CDR2 is SVGEGT. The CDR3 is 15 amino acids. The chain's CDR3 is CASSTPTGGKETQYF. CDR3 nucleotide sequence: TGTGCCAGCAGTACCCCGACAGGGGGCAAGGAGACCCAGTACTTC.

The genes are TRBV13 and TRBJ2-1; 9 bases align to TRBD2. The trim removed 5 bases at V and 12 bases at J, leaving 20 bases unmatched. The CDR3 has 17 amino acids. Germline CDR1 PRHDT, CDR2 FYEKMQ (reference sequence). The CDR3 spells CASSPSPSGTSLLVQFF. CDR3 bases: TGTGCCAGCAGCCCGTCCCCCTCCGGGACTAGCTTGTTGGTGCAGTTCTTC. Using reference TRBV13 and TRBJ2-1 for the parts outside the CDR3, the full variable domain is AAGVIQSPRHLIKEKRETATLKCYPIPRHDTVYWYQQGPGQDPQFLISFYEKMQSDKGSIPDRFSAQQFSDYHSELNMSSLELGDSALYFCASSPSPSGTSLLVQFFGPGTRLTVL.

This clone was observed once. The rearrangement uses TRBV29-1 and TRBJ2-3, with D hard to call. Germline values: CDR1 SQVTM, CDR2 ANQGSEA. The V gene lost 7 bases and the J gene lost 6 bases, with 11 bases spanning the gap. This CDR3 has 11 amino acids. The CDR3 bases are TGCAGCGGCGCGAGAACGGATACGCAGTATTTT. Translated: CSGARTDTQYF.

The CDR3 spells CASSYPGQGGSYEQYF. CDR3 nucleotide sequence: TGTGCCAGCAGTTACCCAGGACAGGGTGGGTCCTACGAGCAGTACTTC. V gene TRBV6-6 combines with J gene TRBJ2-7; 8 bases line up with TRBD1. Germline V gene sequence: CDR1 MNHNY, CDR2 SVGAGI (reference sequence). V shed 2 bases and J 1 base; nucleotides not matched to a gene: 7. The CDR3 runs 16 residues.

The chain is built from TRBV12-5 and TRBJ1-2; no clear D. The V and J ends lost 3 bases and 0 bases respectively, with 2 bases between them. Germline V CDR1 and CDR2: LGHNT, FRNRAP. The CDR3 length is 12 residues. CDR3 residues: CASGFSNYGYTF. As DNA, the CDR3 is TGTGCTAGTGGTTTCTCTAACTATGGCTACACCTTC.

This rearrangement joins TRBV7-3 to TRBJ2-7; 14 bases line up with TRBD2. V was clipped by 3 bases and J by 3 bases; unmatched bases: 1. The CDR3 totals 15 residues. Germline V CDR1 and CDR2: SGHTA, FQGTGA. CDR3 in DNA: TGTGCCAGCAGCTTGGGACTAGCGGGGGTCTACGAGCAGTACTTC. The encoded protein is CASSLGLAGVYEQYF.

The genes are TRBV5-1 and TRBJ2-7; a weak D match, TRBD2 (8 bases). CDR1 is SGHRS and CDR2 is YFSETQ in the germline V gene. V was clipped by 6 bases and J by 2 bases, with 15 bases between them. The CDR3 has 14 amino acids. In DNA form, the CDR3 reads TGCGCCAGCACACCAGGGGGACTAGCCTACGAGCAGTACTTC. Protein: CASTPGGLAYEQYF.

V and J are TRBV7-2 and TRBJ2-1; TRBD2 agrees at 14 bases. The germline gives CDR1 SGHTA, CDR2 FQGNSA. After removal of 4 bases from V and 9 bases from J, the junction contained 2 bases not matched to a gene. This CDR3 region has 14 residues. Here the CDR3 DNA reads TGTGCCAGCAGCTCGGGACTAGCGGGAGTTGAGCAGTTCTTC. Protein product: CASSSGLAGVEQFF.

This clone has only a few counts. V and J are TRBV27 and TRBJ2-1; possible D gene TRBD2, 6 bases. Between the trimmed V and J ends, which lost 6 bases and 0 bases, there was a span of 9 bases. The CDR3 spans 14 residues. Germline values: CDR1 MNHEY, CDR2 SMNVEV (reference sequence). The CDR3 reads CASSRDFSYNEQFF. The CDR3 region has the DNA TGTGCCAGCAGCCGGGACTTCTCCTACAATGAGCAGTTCTTC.

This chain joins TRBV12-5 and TRBJ2-7; D is perhaps TRBD1 (6 bases). The CDR3 runs 13 residues. Germline V gives CDR1 LGHNT, CDR2 FRNRAP. Between the trimmed V and J ends, which lost 7 bases and 6 bases, there was a span of 16 bases. CDR3 bases: TGTGCTAGTGCCCTTTCAGGGGCGCGCGAGCAGTACTTC. This sequence encodes CASALSGAREQYF.

This clone has just a few counts. The CDR3 DNA follows: TGTGCCAGCATTTCGGGGGGGCTTGCGGCTTTCTTT. Translated: CASISGGLAAFF. This rearrangement joins TRBV3-1 (or the pseudogene TRBV3-2) to TRBJ1-1; maybe TRBD1 (6 bases). This CDR3 contains 12 residues. Germline V gene sequence: CDR1 LGHDT, CDR2 YNNKEL (reference sequence). Trimming took 7 bases from V and 11 from J, leaving 17 bases between them.

This clone has just one count. The chain has TRBV28 and TRBJ2-7; 10 nucleotides agree with TRBD2. Trimming took 4 bases from V and 11 from J; bases not matched to a gene: 14. Germline CDR1 reads MDHEN; CDR2 reads SYDVKM. The CDR3 covers 15 residues. The CDR3 DNA follows: TGTGCCAGCAGTTCACAGCGGGAGGGCCTTACGGTGGAGTACTTC. Its translation: CASSSQREGLTVEYF.

This CDR3 is CASSSGLAEQFF. The CDR3 bases are TGTGCCAGCAGTTCTGGGCTAGCTGAGCAGTTCTTC. The chain carries TRBV12-3 or TRBV12-4 and TRBJ2-1; TRBD2 might be the D (5 bases). V lost 4 bases and J lost 9, with 10 bases in between. This CDR3 spans 12 amino acids.